This T cell receptor beta chain was profiled in a study of cytomegalovirus exposure and HLA in healthy donors. General study points: Some V segments, TRBV6-2 and TRBV6-3 among them, were indistinguishable and were therefore excluded. About 87% or about 30% of the time was how often most TCR beta V segments were productive, according to an earlier analysis.

Germline-derived CDR1 and CDR2 are WSHSY and SAAADI. V dropped 6 bases and J dropped 2 bases, with 10 bases sitting between them. The CDR3 loop spans 13 amino acids. PCR primers comprised 60 Vbeta and 13 Jbeta primers. Source study methods: Later reanalysis found approximately 76 million unique TCR beta chains, about 11 million of them shared. Data came from immunoSEQ multiplex PCR; TCRdb stores just in-frame clones and leaves some out. V, J and clone size were drawn from that table, and D and trimming were deduced from the DNA. The table shows tens of thousands of clones, with roughly 81% occurring only once. A word on this clone: Its antigen is not known.

The clonotype comes from a middle-aged woman in good health and CMV-seropositive. V and J are TRBV10-2 and TRBJ2-5; possibly TRBD1 for D (5 bases). The sequencing sample was made of PBMCs. The CDR3 loop reads CASSRDRQETQYF. In DNA form, the CDR3 reads TGCGCCAGCAGCCGCGACAGACAAGAGACCCAGTACTTC.